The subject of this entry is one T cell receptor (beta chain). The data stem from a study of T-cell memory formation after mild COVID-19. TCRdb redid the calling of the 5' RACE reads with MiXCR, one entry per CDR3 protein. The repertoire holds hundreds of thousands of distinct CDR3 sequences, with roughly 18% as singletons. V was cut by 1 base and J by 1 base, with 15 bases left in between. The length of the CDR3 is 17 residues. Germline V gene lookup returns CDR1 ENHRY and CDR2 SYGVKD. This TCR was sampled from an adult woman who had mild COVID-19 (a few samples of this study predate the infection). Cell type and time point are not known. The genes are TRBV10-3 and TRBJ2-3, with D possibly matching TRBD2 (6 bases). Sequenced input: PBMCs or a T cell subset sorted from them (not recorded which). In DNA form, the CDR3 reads TGTGCCATCAGTGAGTTTAGCGGAGACGAGGGCACAGATACGCAGTATTTT. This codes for CAISEFSGDEGTDTQYF.